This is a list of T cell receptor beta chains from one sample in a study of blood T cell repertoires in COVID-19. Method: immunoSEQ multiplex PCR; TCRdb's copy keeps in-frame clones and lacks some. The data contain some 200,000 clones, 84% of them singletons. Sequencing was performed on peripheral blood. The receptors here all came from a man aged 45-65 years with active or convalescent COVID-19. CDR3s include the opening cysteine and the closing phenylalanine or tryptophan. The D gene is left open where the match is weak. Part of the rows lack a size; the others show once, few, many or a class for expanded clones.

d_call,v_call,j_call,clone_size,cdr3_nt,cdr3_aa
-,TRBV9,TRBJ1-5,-,TGTGCCAGCAGCGTATTTCCAGGGAATCAGCCCCAGCATTTT,CASSVFPGNQPQHF
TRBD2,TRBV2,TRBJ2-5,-,TGTGCCAGCGGTGGGACCAGCGGGAGGGACCAAGAGACCCAGTACTTC,CASGGTSGRDQETQYF
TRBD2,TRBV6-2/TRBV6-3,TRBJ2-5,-,TGTGCCAGCAGTACCGGGACTAGCGGGAGGTTTCAGGACCAAGAGACCCAGTACTTC,CASSTGTSGRFQDQETQYF
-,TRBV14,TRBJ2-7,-,TGTGCCAGCAGCCAAAGGGACATCGGTCGGGGCGAGCAGTACTTC,CASSQRDIGRGEQYF
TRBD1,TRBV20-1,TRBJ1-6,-,TGCAGTGCTAGTCCTCACAGGGGGCGCCTCTATAATTCACCCCTCCACTTT,CSASPHRGRLYNSPLHF
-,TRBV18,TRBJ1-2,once,TGTGCCAGCTCACCAAACATTGGGGAGGCACCTGACTATGGCTACACCTTC,CASSPNIGEAPDYGYTF
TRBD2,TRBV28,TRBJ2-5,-,TGTGCCAGCAGTTCCAAACTAGCGGGGGTGGAGACCCAGTACTTC,CASSSKLAGVETQYF
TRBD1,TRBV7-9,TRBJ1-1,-,TGTGCCAGCAGCCTACAGGGGGCTGAAGCTTTCTTT,CASSLQGAEAFF
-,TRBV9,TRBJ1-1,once,TGTGCCAGCAGCCCCGACAGCCTAAGTCTAATGAACACTGAAGCTTTCTTT,CASSPDSLSLMNTEAFF
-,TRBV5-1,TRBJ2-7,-,TGCGCCAGCAGCATAGAGCTAGCGATCGGATCCTACGAGCAGTACTTC,CASSIELAIGSYEQYF
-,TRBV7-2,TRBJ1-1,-,TGTGCCAGCAGCACAGGGAACACTGAAGCTTTCTTT,CASSTGNTEAFF
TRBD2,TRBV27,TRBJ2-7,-,TGTGCCAGCAGGGGGAGACTAGCGGGCCTGACCTACGAGCAGTACTTC,CASRGRLAGLTYEQYF